The 13 T cell receptor beta chains below come from one sample, sequenced in a study of blood T cell repertoires in COVID-19 (dated by TCRdb to 2020 to 2021). The library was generated by the immunoSEQ multiplex PCR assay. TCRdb re-hosts the immuneACCESS table, in-frame sequences only. Its copies lack some clones; in the studies checked, an unresolved V gene accounts for under half of them, and the cause for the rest is not known. The sample includes 25,000 to 35,000 clones, with roughly 80% observed a single time. The top ten hold approximately 15% of the sample. Specimen: peripheral blood. Receptors were obtained from an older woman with acute or convalescent COVID-19.

CDR3 sequence: CASSPGPAGAFF. CDR3 DNA: TGTGCCAGCAGTCCCGGCCCCGCGGGAGCTTTCTTT. The chain employs TRBV6-6 and TRBJ1-1; D is uncertain. Germline values: CDR1 MNHNY, CDR2 SVGAGI (reference sequence). Trimming removed 5 bases at V and 10 bases at J, with 14 bases between. The CDR3 spans 12 residues.

J is TRBJ2-3 and V is TRBV28, with unresolved D. With 6 bases removed from V and 0 bases from J, the gap between germline ends came to 10 bases. Germline V gene data show CDR1 as MDHEN and CDR2 as SYDVKM. The CDR3 totals 14 residues. The CDR3: CASRPLSSTDTQYF. CDR3 DNA sequence: TGTGCCAGCAGACCACTCTCTAGCACAGATACGCAGTATTTT.

CDR3 in amino acids: CASSEMGGSGYTF. Written as DNA, the CDR3 is TGTGCCAGCAGCGAGATGGGGGGTAGTGGCTACACCTTC. The chain recombines TRBV3-1 (or the pseudogene TRBV3-2) with TRBJ1-2, with TRBD1 as a possible D gene (5 bases). V was clipped by 5 bases and J by 7 bases, with 14 bases between them. The CDR3 sequence is 13 residues long. Germline CDR1 is LGHDT and CDR2 is YNNKEL (reference sequence).

The chain recombines TRBV24-1 with TRBJ2-1; no firm D call. Trimming left V 7 bases short and J 5 bases short, with 20 bases between. The CDR3 is 16 residues long. The germline V gene encodes CDR1 KGHDR and CDR2 SFDVKD. CDR3 amino acids: CATSSRKTETNNEQFF. DNA for the CDR3: TGTGCCACCAGCAGCAGAAAGACGGAGACCAACAATGAGCAGTTCTTC.

The CDR3 protein is CASSEQGKNYGYTF. CDR3 nucleotides: TGCGCCAGCAGCGAACAGGGGAAGAACTATGGCTACACCTTC. V and J are TRBV5-1 and TRBJ1-2; 7 nucleotides agree with TRBD1. J gave up 2 bases and V 4 bases, and 5 bases lay outside the gene matches. Germline CDR1 and CDR2: SGHRS and YFSETQ. The CDR3 spans 14 residues.

The chain carries TRBV21-1 and TRBJ2-2; the table's TRBD1 call for D was not verified on the DNA. TRBV21-1 has pseudogene status. This CDR3 comprises 14 residues. This chain's CDR3 is CASSPNPGVRELFF. CDR3 nucleotide sequence: TGTGCCAGCAGCCCAAACCCAGGGGTCCGGGAGCTGTTTTTT.

This clone occurred once. The chain joins TRBV6-6 to TRBJ1-2, with 9 nucleotides matching TRBD1. J lost 4 bases, V lost 5 bases, and 11 bases had no gene match. The germline gives CDR1 MNHNY, CDR2 SVGAGI (reference sequence). The CDR3 is made up of 16 amino acids. For the CDR3, the DNA is TGTGCCAGCAGTGGCCGGGACAGGGATCGGAGCTATGGCTACACCTTC. Protein: CASSGRDRDRSYGYTF.

The chain employs TRBV2 and TRBJ1-2, with 7 bases lining up with TRBD1. The CDR3 extends over 14 amino acids. Trimming at V came to 7 bases and at J to 1 base, leaving 6 bases not matched to a gene. Germline CDR1 SNHLY, CDR2 FYNNEI. In DNA form, the CDR3 reads TGTGCCAGCACAGGGACAGCTTATAACTATGGCTACACCTTC. As protein: CASTGTAYNYGYTF.

The CDR3 region has the DNA TGCAGCGCTGGGGGGGGATGGATCACAGATACGCAGTATTTT. Residues: CSAGGGWITDTQYF. V and J are TRBV29-1 and TRBJ2-3; 7 bases are a match to TRBD2. V lost 7 bases and J lost 2; bases outside the gene matches: 9. Per germline, CDR1 SQVTM and CDR2 ANQGSEA. The CDR3 is 14 residues long.

J is TRBJ1-2 and V is TRBV27; D may be TRBD1 (5 bases). The V and J ends lost 5 bases and 4 bases respectively, with 23 bases between them. This CDR3 has 17 residues. In germline, CDR1 is MNHEY, CDR2 SMNVEV (reference sequence). The DNA of the CDR3 is TGTGCCAGCAGTCTTGACAGCTTTCAACGCCCACCCTATGGCTACACCTTC. Residues: CASSLDSFQRPPYGYTF.

The chain has TRBV19 and TRBJ1-5, with 11 bases matching TRBD1. Germline CDR1 and CDR2: LNHDA and SQIVND (reference sequence). The V and J ends lost 9 bases and 6 bases, in that order; junction bases with no gene match: 7. The CDR3 runs 14 residues. The CDR3 loop is CASTGTGGGQPQHF. Here the CDR3 DNA reads TGTGCCAGCACCGGGACAGGGGGAGGTCAGCCCCAGCATTTT.

This chain uses TRBV10-1 with TRBJ2-2; 12 bases match TRBD2. From germline, CDR1 is WNHNN and CDR2 SYGVQD (reference sequence). This CDR3 is 15 amino acids long. V lost 3 bases and J lost 4; bases outside the gene matches: 0. CDR3 sequence reads: CASSELAGGTGELFF. CDR3 bases: TGCGCCAGCAGTGAACTAGCGGGGGGCACCGGGGAGCTGTTTTTT.

The table lists this clone with a count of one. The chain has TRBV7-2 and TRBJ2-2, with a possible D match to TRBD2 (5 bases). V gave up 6 bases and J gave up 2 bases, with 10 bases separating them. Germline V gives CDR1 SGHTA, CDR2 FQGNSA. The CDR3 has 14 amino acids. CDR3 amino acids: CASREDFNTGELFF. The CDR3 DNA reads TGTGCCAGCAGGGAGGACTTTAACACCGGGGAGCTGTTTTTT.